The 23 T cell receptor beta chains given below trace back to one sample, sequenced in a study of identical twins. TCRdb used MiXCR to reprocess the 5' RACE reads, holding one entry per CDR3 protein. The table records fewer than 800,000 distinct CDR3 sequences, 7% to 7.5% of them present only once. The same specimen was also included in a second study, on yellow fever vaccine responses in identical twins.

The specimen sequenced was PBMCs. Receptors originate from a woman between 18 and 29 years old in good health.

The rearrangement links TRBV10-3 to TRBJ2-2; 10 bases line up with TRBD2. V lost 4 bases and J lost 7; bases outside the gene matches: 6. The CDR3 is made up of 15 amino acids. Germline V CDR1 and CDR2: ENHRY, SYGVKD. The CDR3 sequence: CAISGLAGASGELFF. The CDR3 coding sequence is TGTGCCATCAGTGGGCTAGCGGGAGCGAGCGGGGAGCTGTTTTTT.

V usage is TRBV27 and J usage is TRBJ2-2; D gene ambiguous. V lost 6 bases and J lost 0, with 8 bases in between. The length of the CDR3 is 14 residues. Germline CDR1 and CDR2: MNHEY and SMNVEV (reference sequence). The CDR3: CASRDTANTGELFF. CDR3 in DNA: TGTGCCAGCAGAGACACCGCGAACACCGGGGAGCTGTTTTTT.

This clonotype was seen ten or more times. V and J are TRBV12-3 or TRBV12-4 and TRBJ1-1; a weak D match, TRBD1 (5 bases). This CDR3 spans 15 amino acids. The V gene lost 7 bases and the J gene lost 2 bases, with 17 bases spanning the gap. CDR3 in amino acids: CASTSDTQGNTEAFF. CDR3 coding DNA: TGTGCCAGCACCTCTGACACCCAGGGCAACACTGAAGCTTTCTTT.

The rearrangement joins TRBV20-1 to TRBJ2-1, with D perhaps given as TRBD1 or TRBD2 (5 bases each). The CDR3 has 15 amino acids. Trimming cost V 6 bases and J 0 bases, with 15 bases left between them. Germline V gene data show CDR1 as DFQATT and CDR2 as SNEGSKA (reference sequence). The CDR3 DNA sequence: TGCAGTGCAAGGGAGACAGCCAACTCCTACAATGAGCAGTTCTTC. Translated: CSARETANSYNEQFF.

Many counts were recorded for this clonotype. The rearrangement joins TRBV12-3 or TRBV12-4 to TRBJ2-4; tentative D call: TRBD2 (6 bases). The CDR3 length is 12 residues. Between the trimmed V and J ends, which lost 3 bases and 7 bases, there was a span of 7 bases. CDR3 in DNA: TGTGCCAGCAGTTTCGGAGGGAACATTCAGTACTTC. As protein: CASSFGGNIQYF.

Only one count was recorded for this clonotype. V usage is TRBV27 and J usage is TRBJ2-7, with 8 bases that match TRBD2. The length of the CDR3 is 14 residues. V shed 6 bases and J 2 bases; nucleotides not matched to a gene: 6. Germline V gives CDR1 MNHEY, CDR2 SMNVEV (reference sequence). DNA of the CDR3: TGTGCCAGCAGCCCGAAGGGACTAGCCTACGAGCAGTACTTC. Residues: CASSPKGLAYEQYF.

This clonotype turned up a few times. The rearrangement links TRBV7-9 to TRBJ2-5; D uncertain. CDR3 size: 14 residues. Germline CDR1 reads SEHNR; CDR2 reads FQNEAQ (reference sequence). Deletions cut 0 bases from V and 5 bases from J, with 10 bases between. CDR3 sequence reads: CASSLARTSETQYF. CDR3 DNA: TGTGCCAGCAGCTTAGCCCGGACGTCCGAGACCCAGTACTTC.

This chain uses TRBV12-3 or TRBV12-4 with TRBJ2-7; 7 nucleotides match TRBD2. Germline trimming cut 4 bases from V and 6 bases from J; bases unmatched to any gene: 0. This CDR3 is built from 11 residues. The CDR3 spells CASSWGGEQYF. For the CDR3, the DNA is TGTGCCAGCAGTTGGGGGGGCGAGCAGTACTTC.

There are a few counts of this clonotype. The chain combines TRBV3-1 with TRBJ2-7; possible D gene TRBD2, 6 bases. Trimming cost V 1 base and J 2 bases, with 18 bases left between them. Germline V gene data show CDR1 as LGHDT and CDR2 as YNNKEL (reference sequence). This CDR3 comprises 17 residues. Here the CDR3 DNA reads TGTGCCAGCAGCCAAGTTTTCGCCCTCGCGGGGCCCTACGAGCAGTACTTC. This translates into CASSQVFALAGPYEQYF.

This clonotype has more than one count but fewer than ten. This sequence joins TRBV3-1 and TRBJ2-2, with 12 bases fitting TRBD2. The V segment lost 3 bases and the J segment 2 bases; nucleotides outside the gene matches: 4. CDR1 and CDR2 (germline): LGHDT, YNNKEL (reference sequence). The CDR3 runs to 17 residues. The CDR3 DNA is TGTGCCAGCAGCCAGTGGACTAGCGGGATCAACACCGGGGAGCTGTTTTTT. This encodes CASSQWTSGINTGELFF. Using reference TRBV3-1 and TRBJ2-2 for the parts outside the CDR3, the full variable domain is DTAVSQTPKYLVTQMGNDKSIKCEQNLGHDTMYWYKQDSKKFLKIMFSYNNKELIINETVPNRFSPKSPDKAHLNLHINSLELGDSAVYFCASSQWTSGINTGELFFGEGSRLTVL.

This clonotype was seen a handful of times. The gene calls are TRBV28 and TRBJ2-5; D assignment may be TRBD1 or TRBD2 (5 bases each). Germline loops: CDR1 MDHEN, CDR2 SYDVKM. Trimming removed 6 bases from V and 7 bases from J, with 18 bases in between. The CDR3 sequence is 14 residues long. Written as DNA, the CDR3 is TGTGCCAGCAGCCAAAACACCTTTGGGGGGACCCAGTACTTC. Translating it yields CASSQNTFGGTQYF.

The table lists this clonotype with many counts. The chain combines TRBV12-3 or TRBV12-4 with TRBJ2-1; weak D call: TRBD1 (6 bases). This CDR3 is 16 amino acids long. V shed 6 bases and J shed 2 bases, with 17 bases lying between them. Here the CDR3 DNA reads TGTGCCAGCAGCTATTTAGGGGACACCCCCTACAATGAGCAGTTCTTC. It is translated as CASSYLGDTPYNEQFF.

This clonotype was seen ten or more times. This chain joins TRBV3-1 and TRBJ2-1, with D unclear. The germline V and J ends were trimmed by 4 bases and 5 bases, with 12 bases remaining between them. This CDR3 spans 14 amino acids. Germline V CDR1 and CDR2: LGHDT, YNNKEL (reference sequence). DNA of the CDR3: TGTGCCAGCAGCCCCCAGGCCCTGAACAATGAGCAGTTCTTC. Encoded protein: CASSPQALNNEQFF.

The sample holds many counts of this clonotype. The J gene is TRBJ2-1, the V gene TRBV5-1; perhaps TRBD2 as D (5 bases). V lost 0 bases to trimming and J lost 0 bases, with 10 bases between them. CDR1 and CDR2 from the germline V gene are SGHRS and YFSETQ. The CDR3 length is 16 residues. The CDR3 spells CASSLARGSSYNEQFF. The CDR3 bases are TGCGCCAGCAGCTTGGCTCGTGGGAGCTCCTACAATGAGCAGTTCTTC. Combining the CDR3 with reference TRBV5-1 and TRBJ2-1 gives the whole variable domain KAGVTQTPRYLIKTRGQQVTLSCSPISGHRSVSWYQQTPGQGLQFLFEYFSETQRNKGNFPGRFSGRQFSNSRSEMNVSTLELGDSALYLCASSLARGSSYNEQFFGPGTRLTVL.

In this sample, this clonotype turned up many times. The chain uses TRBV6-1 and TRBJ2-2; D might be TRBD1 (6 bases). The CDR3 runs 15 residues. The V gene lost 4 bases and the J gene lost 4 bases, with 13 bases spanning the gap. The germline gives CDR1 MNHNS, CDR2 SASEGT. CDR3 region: CASSGNTGFTGELFF. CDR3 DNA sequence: TGTGCCAGCAGTGGAAACACAGGGTTCACCGGGGAGCTGTTTTTT.

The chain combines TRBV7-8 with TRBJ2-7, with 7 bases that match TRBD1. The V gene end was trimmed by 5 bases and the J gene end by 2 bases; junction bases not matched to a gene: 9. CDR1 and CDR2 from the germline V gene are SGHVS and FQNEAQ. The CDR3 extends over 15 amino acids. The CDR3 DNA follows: TGTGCCAGCAGCCCCACGACAGGGCGGGCCTACGAGCAGTACTTC. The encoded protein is CASSPTTGRAYEQYF.

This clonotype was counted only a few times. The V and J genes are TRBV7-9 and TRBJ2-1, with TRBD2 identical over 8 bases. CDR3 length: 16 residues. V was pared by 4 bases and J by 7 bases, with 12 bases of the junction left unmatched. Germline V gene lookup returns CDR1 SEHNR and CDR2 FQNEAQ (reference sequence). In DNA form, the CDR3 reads TGTGCCAGCAGCTCCCCGGGTGCGGGGGGAATAAATGAGCAGTTCTTC. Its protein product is CASSSPGAGGINEQFF.

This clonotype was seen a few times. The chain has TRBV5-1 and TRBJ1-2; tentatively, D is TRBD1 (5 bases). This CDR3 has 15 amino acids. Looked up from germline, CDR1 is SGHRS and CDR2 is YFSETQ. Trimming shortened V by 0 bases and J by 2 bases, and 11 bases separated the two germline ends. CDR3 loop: CASSLGFGTNYGYTF. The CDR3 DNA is TGCGCCAGCAGCTTGGGGTTCGGGACCAACTATGGCTACACCTTC.

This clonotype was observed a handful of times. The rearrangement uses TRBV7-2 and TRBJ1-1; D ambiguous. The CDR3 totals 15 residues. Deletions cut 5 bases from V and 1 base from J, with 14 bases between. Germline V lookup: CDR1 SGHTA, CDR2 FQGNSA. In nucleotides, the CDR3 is TGTGCCAGCAGCCACTGGTTGGGCCAGAACACTGAAGCTTTCTTT. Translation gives CASSHWLGQNTEAFF.

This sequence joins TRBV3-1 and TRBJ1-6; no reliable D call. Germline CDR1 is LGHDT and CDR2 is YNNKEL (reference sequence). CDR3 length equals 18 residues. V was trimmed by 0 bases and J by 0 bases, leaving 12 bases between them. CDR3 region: CASSQESPWSSYNSPLHF. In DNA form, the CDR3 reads TGTGCCAGCAGCCAAGAAAGTCCCTGGAGCTCCTATAATTCACCCCTCCACTTT.

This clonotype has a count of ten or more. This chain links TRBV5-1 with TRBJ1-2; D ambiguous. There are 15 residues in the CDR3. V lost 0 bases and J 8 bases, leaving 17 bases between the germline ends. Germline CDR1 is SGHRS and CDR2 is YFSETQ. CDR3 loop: CASSLALTSVGGYTF. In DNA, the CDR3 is TGCGCCAGCAGCTTGGCCCTCACCTCGGTCGGCGGCTACACCTTC.

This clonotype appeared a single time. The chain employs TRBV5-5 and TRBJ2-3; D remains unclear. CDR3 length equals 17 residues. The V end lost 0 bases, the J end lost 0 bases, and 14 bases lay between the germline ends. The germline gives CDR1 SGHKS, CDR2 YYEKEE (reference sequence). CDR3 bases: TGTGCCAGCAGCTTGGAATCGAAGGGAACCAGCACAGATACGCAGTATTTT. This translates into CASSLESKGTSTDTQYF. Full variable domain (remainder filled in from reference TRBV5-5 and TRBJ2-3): DAGVTQSPTHLIKTRGQQVTLRCSPISGHKSVSWYQQVLGQGPQFIFQYYEKEERGRGNFPDRFSARQFPNYSSELNVNALLLGDSALYLCASSLESKGTSTDTQYFGPGTRLTVL.

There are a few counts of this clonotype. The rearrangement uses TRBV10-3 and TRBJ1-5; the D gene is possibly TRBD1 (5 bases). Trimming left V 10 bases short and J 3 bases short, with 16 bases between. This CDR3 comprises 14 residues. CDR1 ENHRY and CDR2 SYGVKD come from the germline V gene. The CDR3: CATGPSGINQPQHF. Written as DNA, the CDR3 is TGTGCCACGGGTCCGTCAGGGATCAATCAGCCCCAGCATTTT.